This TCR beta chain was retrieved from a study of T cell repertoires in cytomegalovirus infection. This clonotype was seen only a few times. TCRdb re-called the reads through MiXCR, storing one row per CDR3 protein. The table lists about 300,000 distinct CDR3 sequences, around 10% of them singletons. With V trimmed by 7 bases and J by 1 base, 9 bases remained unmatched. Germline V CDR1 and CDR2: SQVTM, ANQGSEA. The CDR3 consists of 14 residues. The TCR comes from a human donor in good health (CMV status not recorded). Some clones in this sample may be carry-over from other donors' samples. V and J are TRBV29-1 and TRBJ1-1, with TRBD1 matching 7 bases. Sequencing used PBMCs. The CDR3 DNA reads TGCAGCGCTCTGACAGGGCTAAGGAACACTGAAGCTTTCTTT. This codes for CSALTGLRNTEAFF.